This TCR beta chain was recorded in a study of blood T cell repertoires in COVID-19. Study details: From T cells, B-cell-depleted T cells, or PBMCs came the material, which was cDNA or gDNA.

In the original analysis: The assay estimated nucleated cells by amplifying reference gene primers. This table comes from immunoSEQ multiplex PCR, and its TCRdb copy is limited to in-frame clones, with some not included. D and trimming were read from the DNA, whereas the V and J calls and clone size are those reported in that table. The profile shows tens of thousands of clones, around 81% of them singletons. Germline CDR1 reads SGHAT; CDR2 reads FQNNGV. This CDR3 is 15 amino acids long. Trimming took 0 bases from V and 5 from J; bases not matched to a gene: 6. The Seattle patients, enrolled during active infection, were followed longitudinally.

The sample consisted of peripheral blood. This TCR was recovered from a woman of 80 years or more with COVID-19, enrolled during active disease. V usage is TRBV11-2 and J usage is TRBJ1-1, with 7 bases matching TRBD1. The CDR3 nucleotides read TGTGCCAGCAGCTTAGATGGGACAGCGAGGACTGAAGCTTTCTTT. This translates into CASSLDGTARTEAFF.